This T cell receptor (beta chain) was identified during a study of OX40 agonist ivuxolimab in advanced cancers. At the level of the study: Aged roughly 23 to 80 with a mean of approximately 60 years, they were under 85% male.

Broader study findings: The study observed clonal expansion of CD4+ and CD8+ blood T cells by week 6 at 0.1 to 3.0 mg/kg. It was not determined which antigens were specifically recognized by the peripheral T cells that had undergone clonal expansion.

Germline CDR1 SEHNR, CDR2 FQNEAQ (reference sequence). CDR3 length: 17 amino acids. V was cut by 5 bases and J by 0 bases, with 14 bases left in between. About this clone itself: Its target is unknown.

Libraries were prepared by immunoSEQ multiplex PCR; TCRdb keeps only in-frame clonotypes and omits some of them. The repertoire holds roughly 59,000 clones, over 75% seen once, with around 1% in the top ten. Blood sampling took place at baseline, cycle 4 day 1, and cycle 7 day 1. The sample consisted of CD4+ or CD8+ T cells sorted from blood, taken in a trial of the OX40 agonist ivuxolimab. This chain uses TRBV7-9 with TRBJ2-6, with D perhaps given as TRBD1 or TRBD2 (6 bases each). This clonotype was obtained from an adult with an advanced solid tumor such as melanoma, head and neck, liver or kidney cancer. The CDR3 sequence is CASSPGGGYSGANVLTF. The CDR3 region has the DNA TGTGCCAGCAGCCCCGGAGGGGGATACTCTGGGGCCAACGTCCTGACTTTC.